The clone carrying this T cell receptor beta chain appeared a few times. The CDR3 loop spans 17 amino acids. Germline CDR1 SGHVS, CDR2 FQNEAQ. V dropped 3 bases and J dropped 1; count of bases not matched to a gene: 9. The sample originates from a study of blood T cell repertoires in COVID-19. Study in general: Researchers got acute and convalescent COVID-19 samples from the United States, Italy and Spain. T cells, B-cell-depleted T cells, or PBMCs supplied cDNA or gDNA.

Original data processing: Amplifying reference gene primers gave estimates of nucleated cell counts. The data were produced by immunoSEQ multiplex PCR, yet TCRdb's version contains in-frame clones alone and is incomplete. V, J and clone size are taken as reported in that table, and D and trimming were inferred from the DNA itself. Of hundreds of thousands of clones detected, around 86% appear once; the ten largest clones hold 3% to 4%. The receptor was isolated from a woman between 40 and 55 years old with acute COVID-19. The chain employs TRBV7-8 and TRBJ2-1; 7 nucleotides line up with TRBD2. Sequencing was performed on PBMCs or T cells enriched from blood (not recorded which). CDR3 in DNA: TGTGCCAGCAGCTTTGGGGGAGGGCTCGGGTCCTACAATGAGCAGTTCTTC. Translated: CASSFGGGLGSYNEQFF.